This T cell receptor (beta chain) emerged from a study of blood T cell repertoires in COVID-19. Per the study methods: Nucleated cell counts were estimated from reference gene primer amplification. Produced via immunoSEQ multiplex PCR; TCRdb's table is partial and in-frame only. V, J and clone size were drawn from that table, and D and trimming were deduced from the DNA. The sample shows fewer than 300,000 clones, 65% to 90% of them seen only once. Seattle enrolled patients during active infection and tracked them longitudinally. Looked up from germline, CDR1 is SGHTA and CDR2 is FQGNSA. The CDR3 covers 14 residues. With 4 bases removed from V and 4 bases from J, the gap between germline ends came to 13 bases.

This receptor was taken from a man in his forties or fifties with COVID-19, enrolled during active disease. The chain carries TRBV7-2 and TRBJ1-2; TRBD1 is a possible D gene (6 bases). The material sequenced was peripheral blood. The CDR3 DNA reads TGTGCCAGCAGCTCTAGCGGGACAAGCTATGGCTACACCTTC. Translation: CASSSSGTSYGYTF.